The rows below give T cell receptor beta chains drawn from one sample of a study of T cell repertoires in cytomegalovirus infection. Which antigens these TCRs recognize remains unknown. MiXCR was run by TCRdb on the reads, yielding one entry per CDR3 protein. The table has some 800,000 distinct CDR3 sequences, roughly 33% seen once. The material sequenced was cultured CD8+ T cells from PBMCs, taken from culture after CMV antigen stimulation. These receptors all stem from a human donor in good health (CMV status not recorded). Some clones in this sample may be carry-over from other donors' samples. Each CDR3 is given with its conserved first and last residue. The D gene is left open where the match is weak. Rows may omit the clone size; those that give it use once, few, many or a size class.

j_gene,d_gene,abundance,v_gene,CDR3aa,CDR3nt
TRBJ2-1,TRBD1,few,TRBV3-1,CASSQSGQGAYNEQFF,TGTGCCAGCAGCCAATCTGGACAGGGGGCCTACAATGAGCAGTTCTTC
TRBJ1-2,.,.,TRBV11-2,CASSPTGPDGYTF,TGTGCCAGCAGCCCTACAGGGCCCGATGGCTACACCTTC
TRBJ2-1,TRBD2,many,TRBV7-6,CASSLASGGADEQFF,TGTGCCAGCAGCTTAGCCAGCGGGGGGGCCGATGAGCAGTTCTTC
TRBJ2-3,.,few,TRBV7-2,CASSLRLKADTDTQYF,TGTGCCAGCAGCTTACGGTTGAAAGCGGACACAGATACGCAGTATTTT
TRBJ2-7,.,.,TRBV12-3/TRBV12-4,CASTLGGSYEQYF,TGTGCCAGCACCCTCGGGGGCTCCTACGAGCAGTACTTC
TRBJ1-5,.,.,TRBV4-1,CASSQDLRTYQPQHF,TGCGCCAGCAGCCAAGATCTGAGAACTTATCAGCCCCAGCATTTT
TRBJ2-7,TRBD1,.,TRBV5-1,CASSDPKDRDEQYF,TGCGCCAGCAGCGATCCAAAAGACAGGGACGAGCAGTACTTC
TRBJ2-2,.,few,TRBV12-3/TRBV12-4,CASSSWDLFTGELFF,TGTGCCAGCAGTTCCTGGGACCTTTTCACCGGGGAGCTGTTTTTT
TRBJ2-1,.,.,TRBV19,CASLDSMYNEQFF,TGTGCCAGTCTCGACAGTATGTACAATGAGCAGTTCTTC
TRBJ2-1,TRBD1,few,TRBV28,CATPGQGADEQFF,TGTGCCACACCGGGACAGGGGGCGGATGAGCAGTTCTTC
TRBJ2-1,TRBD2,.,TRBV2,CASSDSGGLHSYNEQFF,TGTGCCAGCAGTGATTCGGGGGGACTACACTCCTACAATGAGCAGTTCTTC
TRBJ2-7,.,many,TRBV7-2,CASSLLYDYEQYF,TGTGCCAGCAGCCTTCTCTACGACTACGAGCAGTACTTC
TRBJ1-4,TRBD1,few,TRBV11-2,CASSLPRTGGPLTNEKLFF,TGTGCCAGCAGCCTACCCCGGACAGGGGGGCCCCTAACTAATGAAAAACTGTTTTTT
TRBJ1-5,.,.,TRBV10-3,CATSRAGPYSNQPQHF,TGTGCCACAAGTCGGGCAGGGCCTTATAGCAATCAGCCCCAGCATTTT
TRBJ1-2,TRBD1,few,TRBV12-5,CASGIRGRGGYTF,TGTGCTAGTGGTATCAGGGGGCGCGGTGGCTACACCTTC
TRBJ2-1,.,many,TRBV19,CASSISGARPDEQFF,TGTGCCAGTAGTATTTCGGGGGCCAGGCCCGATGAGCAGTTCTTC
TRBJ2-1,TRBD2,few,TRBV28,CASSRGDSSYNEQFF,TGTGCCAGCAGTCGGGGGGATAGCTCCTACAATGAGCAGTTCTTC
TRBJ2-5,.,.,TRBV7-9,CASWSPGEETQYF,TGTGCCAGTTGGTCCCCAGGGGAAGAGACCCAGTACTTC
TRBJ2-3,.,.,TRBV7-6,CASSLVFGNTDTQYF,TGTGCCAGCAGCTTAGTGTTTGGCAACACAGATACGCAGTATTTT
TRBJ2-5,TRBD2,few,TRBV7-4,CASSPPPSGGEETQYF,TGTGCCAGCAGCCCCCCCCCCAGCGGGGGAGAGGAGACCCAGTACTTC
TRBJ2-6,.,.,TRBV6-1,CASTPQGYVGANVLTF,TGTGCCAGCACCCCACAGGGCTACGTGGGGGCCAACGTCCTGACTTTC
TRBJ2-5,TRBD2,.,TRBV6-5,CASSWTSGGDETQYF,TGTGCCAGCAGTTGGACTAGCGGGGGGGATGAGACCCAGTACTTC
TRBJ2-3,.,few,TRBV11-3,CASSLLFGRPSPDTQYF,TGTGCCAGCAGCTTATTATTCGGTCGGCCCAGTCCAGATACGCAGTATTTT
TRBJ1-3,.,.,TRBV7-8,CASSLTTNGRGTGNTIYF,TGTGCCAGCAGCTTGACTACGAATGGCAGGGGAACTGGAAACACCATATATTTT
TRBJ1-5,TRBD1,few,TRBV6-2/TRBV6-3,CASSYPTGNYQPQHF,TGTGCCAGCAGTTACCCGACAGGGAATTATCAGCCCCAGCATTTT
TRBJ1-1,.,few,TRBV5-1,CASSLEVSGIVEAFF,TGCGCCAGCAGCTTGGAGGTAAGCGGGATCGTTGAAGCTTTCTTT
TRBJ2-3,.,.,TRBV29-1,CSADGTPRESTDTQYF,TGCAGCGCCGACGGGACTCCTCGGGAGAGCACAGATACGCAGTATTTT
TRBJ2-1,TRBD1,.,TRBV7-6,CASSSTGQGWGEQFF,TGTGCCAGCAGCTCAACGGGACAGGGTTGGGGTGAGCAGTTCTTC
TRBJ2-2,.,few,TRBV5-1,CASSFSWGNTGELFF,TGCGCCAGCAGCTTCAGTTGGGGGAACACCGGGGAGCTGTTTTTT
TRBJ1-3,.,once,TRBV2,CASRTRRNTIYF,TGTGCCAGCAGGACCCGAAGAAACACCATATATTTT
TRBJ2-1,TRBD2,many,TRBV7-6,CASSMLAGGPTYNEQFF,TGTGCCAGCAGTATGTTGGCGGGGGGGCCAACCTACAATGAGCAGTTCTTC
TRBJ1-2,.,.,TRBV7-6,CASSARQDRLNYGYTF,TGTGCCAGCAGCGCCCGACAGGACAGATTAAACTATGGCTACACCTTC
TRBJ2-1,.,.,TRBV6-6,CATNLGNEQFF,TGTGCCACCAACCTGGGCAATGAGCAGTTCTTC
TRBJ1-1,TRBD1,many,TRBV7-6,CASSQGQGGTEAFF,TGTGCCAGCAGCCAGGGACAGGGAGGTACTGAAGCTTTCTTT
TRBJ2-1,TRBD1,.,TRBV6-6,CASVGDRLVF,TGTGCCAGCGTCGGGGACAGGCTAGTCTTC
TRBJ1-2,.,few,TRBV7-9,CASIPGHAQSGYTF,TGTGCCAGCATCCCGGGACACGCGCAAAGTGGCTACACCTTC
TRBJ2-2,.,.,TRBV15,CATSTGGRGEELFF,TGTGCCACCAGCACCGGAGGAAGGGGCGAGGAGCTGTTTTTT
TRBJ2-2,.,many,TRBV4-1,CASSHGTGELFF,TGTGCCAGCTCTCACGGGACCGGGGAGCTGTTTTTT
TRBJ1-1,.,.,TRBV7-2,CASSSRGGVGGRRVNTEAFF,TGTGCCAGCAGCTCGCGAGGGGGGGTAGGGGGGCGCAGAGTGAACACTGAAGCTTTCTTT
TRBJ2-3,.,few,TRBV2,CASIGPGAREDTQYF,TGTGCCAGCATTGGCCCGGGGGCCCGTGAAGATACGCAGTATTTT
TRBJ2-1,.,.,TRBV27,CASSFWTVDPNEQFF,TGTGCCAGCAGTTTTTGGACAGTGGACCCCAATGAGCAGTTCTTC
TRBJ2-1,.,few,TRBV6-2/TRBV6-3,CASRDPFREVKYNEQFF,TGTGCCAGCAGGGATCCGTTCAGGGAGGTTAAGTACAATGAGCAGTTCTTC
TRBJ2-3,.,.,TRBV7-9,CASSWTPAPGDTQYF,TGTGCCAGCAGCTGGACCCCGGCGCCGGGAGATACGCAGTATTTT
TRBJ2-4,.,.,TRBV6-6,CASSTNPREAKNIQYF,TGTGCCAGCAGTACTAATCCAAGAGAAGCCAAAAACATTCAGTACTTC
TRBJ2-7,.,few,TRBV6-1,CASSKYSYEQYF,TGTGCCAGCAGTAAGTACTCCTACGAGCAGTACTTC
TRBJ2-1,.,few,TRBV6-2/TRBV6-3,CASSYREPPGRNEQFF,TGTGCCAGCAGCTACAGGGAGCCACCCGGTCGGAATGAGCAGTTCTTC
TRBJ2-3,TRBD2,.,TRBV10-3,CAISESRGGHTDTQYF,TGTGCCATCAGTGAGAGTCGGGGGGGCCACACAGATACGCAGTATTTT
TRBJ2-3,TRBD1,.,TRBV5-1,CASFWQGGTDTQYF,TGCGCCAGCTTTTGGCAGGGGGGCACAGATACGCAGTATTTT
TRBJ2-1,.,few,TRBV14,CASSQWVGRSDEQFF,TGTGCCAGCAGCCAATGGGTGGGGCGCTCGGATGAGCAGTTCTTC
TRBJ2-1,TRBD1,.,TRBV6-4,CASSVLDRVPYNEQFF,TGTGCCAGCAGTGTTTTGGACAGGGTGCCCTACAATGAGCAGTTCTTC
TRBJ2-7,.,many,TRBV19,CASSPGPSYEQYF,TGTGCCAGCAGCCCTGGGCCTTCCTACGAGCAGTACTTC
TRBJ2-1,.,.,TRBV24-1,CATSDFGDTYNEQFF,TGTGCCACCAGTGATTTTGGAGACACTTACAATGAGCAGTTCTTC